The subject of this entry is one TCR beta chain. Its antigen remains unidentified. The sample belongs to a study of cytomegalovirus exposure and HLA in healthy donors. Study-level findings and limits: It was only CMV serostatus that was available as immune exposure information.

PCR amplification relied on 60 Vbeta primers (plus 13 Jbeta primers). Assay: immunoSEQ multiplex PCR; the TCRdb copy retains only in-frame clones and omits some. The data show around 110,000 clones, over 60% seen once. This sequence originates from a woman in her fifties or sixties in good health and CMV-seropositive. Sequencing used PBMCs.

CDR3 in amino acids: CASMGRQGIYNEQFF. CDR3 DNA: TGTGCCAGTATGGGGAGACAGGGGATCTACAATGAGCAGTTCTTC. The chain is built from TRBV19 and TRBJ2-1; 8 bases align to TRBD1. Germline V lookup: CDR1 LNHDA, CDR2 SQIVND (reference sequence). J was trimmed by 3 bases and V by 7 bases; bases with no gene match: 8. This CDR3 spans 15 amino acids.